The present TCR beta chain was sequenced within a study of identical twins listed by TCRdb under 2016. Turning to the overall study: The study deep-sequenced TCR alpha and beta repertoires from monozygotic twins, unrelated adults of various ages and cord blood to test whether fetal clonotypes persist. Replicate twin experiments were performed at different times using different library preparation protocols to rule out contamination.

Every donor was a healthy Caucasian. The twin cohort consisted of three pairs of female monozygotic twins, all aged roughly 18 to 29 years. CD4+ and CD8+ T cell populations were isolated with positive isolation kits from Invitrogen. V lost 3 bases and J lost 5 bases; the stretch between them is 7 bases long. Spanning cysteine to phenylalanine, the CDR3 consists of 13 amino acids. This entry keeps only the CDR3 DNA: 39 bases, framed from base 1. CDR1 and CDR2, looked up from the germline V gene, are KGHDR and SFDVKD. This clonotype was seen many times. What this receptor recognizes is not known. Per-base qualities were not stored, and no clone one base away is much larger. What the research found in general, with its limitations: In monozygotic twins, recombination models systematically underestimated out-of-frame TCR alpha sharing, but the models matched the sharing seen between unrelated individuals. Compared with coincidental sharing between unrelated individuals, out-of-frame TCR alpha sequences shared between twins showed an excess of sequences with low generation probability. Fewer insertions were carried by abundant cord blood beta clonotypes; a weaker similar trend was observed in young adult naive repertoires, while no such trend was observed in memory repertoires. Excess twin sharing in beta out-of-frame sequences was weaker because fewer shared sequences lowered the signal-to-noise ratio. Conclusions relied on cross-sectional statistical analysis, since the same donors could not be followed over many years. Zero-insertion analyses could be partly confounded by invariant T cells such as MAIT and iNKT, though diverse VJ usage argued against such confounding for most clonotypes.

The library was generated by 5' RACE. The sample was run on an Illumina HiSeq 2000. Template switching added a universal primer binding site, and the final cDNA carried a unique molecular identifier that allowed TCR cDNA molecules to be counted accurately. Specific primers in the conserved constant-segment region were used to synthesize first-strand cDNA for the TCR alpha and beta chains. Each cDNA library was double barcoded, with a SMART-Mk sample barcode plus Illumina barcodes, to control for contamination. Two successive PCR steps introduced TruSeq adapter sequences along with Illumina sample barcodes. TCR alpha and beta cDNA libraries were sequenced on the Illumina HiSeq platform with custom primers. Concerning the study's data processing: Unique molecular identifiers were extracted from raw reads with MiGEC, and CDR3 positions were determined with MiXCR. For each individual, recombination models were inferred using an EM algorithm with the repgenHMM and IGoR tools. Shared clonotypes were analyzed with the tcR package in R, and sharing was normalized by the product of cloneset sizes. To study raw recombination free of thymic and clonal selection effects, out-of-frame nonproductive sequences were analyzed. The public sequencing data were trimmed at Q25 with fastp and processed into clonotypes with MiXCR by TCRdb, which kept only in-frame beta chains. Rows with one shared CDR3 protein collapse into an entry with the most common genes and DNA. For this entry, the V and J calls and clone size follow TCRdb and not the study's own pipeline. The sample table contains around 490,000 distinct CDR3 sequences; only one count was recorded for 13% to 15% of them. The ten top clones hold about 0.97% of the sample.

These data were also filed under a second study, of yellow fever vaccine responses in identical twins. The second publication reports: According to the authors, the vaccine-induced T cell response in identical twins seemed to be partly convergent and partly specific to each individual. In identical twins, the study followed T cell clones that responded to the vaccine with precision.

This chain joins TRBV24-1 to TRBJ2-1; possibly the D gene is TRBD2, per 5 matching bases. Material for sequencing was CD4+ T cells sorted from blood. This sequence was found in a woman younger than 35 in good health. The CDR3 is CATSDHGDNEQFF. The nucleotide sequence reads TGTGCCACCAGTGATCACGGGGACAATGAGCAGTTCTTC.